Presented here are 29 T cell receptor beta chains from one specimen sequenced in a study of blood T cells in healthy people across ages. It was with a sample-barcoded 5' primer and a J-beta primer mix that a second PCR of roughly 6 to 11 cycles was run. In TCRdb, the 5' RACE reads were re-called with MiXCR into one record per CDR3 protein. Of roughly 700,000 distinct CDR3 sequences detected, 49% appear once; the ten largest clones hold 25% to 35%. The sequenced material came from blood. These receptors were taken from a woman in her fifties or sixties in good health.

CDR3 loop: CSAQQGAMDSPLHF. As DNA, the CDR3 is TGCAGTGCTCAACAGGGGGCTATGGATTCACCCCTCCACTTT. J is TRBJ1-6 and V is TRBV20-1; 9 bases match TRBD1. V lost 5 bases to trimming and J lost 8 bases; unmatched junction nucleotides: 7. In germline, CDR1 is DFQATT, CDR2 SNEGSKA (reference sequence). The CDR3 runs 14 residues.

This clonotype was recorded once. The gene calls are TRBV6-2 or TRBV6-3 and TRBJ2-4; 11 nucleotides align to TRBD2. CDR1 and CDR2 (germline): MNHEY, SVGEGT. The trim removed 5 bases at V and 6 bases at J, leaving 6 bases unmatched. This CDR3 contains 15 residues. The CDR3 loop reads CASSLTSGTGNIQYF. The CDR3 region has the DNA TGTGCCAGCAGTCTGACTAGCGGGACAGGAAACATTCAGTACTTC.

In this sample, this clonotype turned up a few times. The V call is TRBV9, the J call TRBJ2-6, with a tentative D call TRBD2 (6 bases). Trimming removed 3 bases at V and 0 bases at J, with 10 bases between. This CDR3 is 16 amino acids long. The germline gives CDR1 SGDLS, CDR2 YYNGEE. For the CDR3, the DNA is TGTGCCAGCAGCGCCGGGGGAGCCTCTGGGGCCAACGTCCTGACTTTC. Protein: CASSAGGASGANVLTF. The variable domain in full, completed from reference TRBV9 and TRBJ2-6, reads DSGVTQTPKHLITATGQRVTLRCSPRSGDLSVYWYQQSLDQGLQFLIQYYNGEERAKGNILERFSAQQFPDLHSELNLSSLELGDSALYFCASSAGGASGANVLTFGAGSRLTVL.

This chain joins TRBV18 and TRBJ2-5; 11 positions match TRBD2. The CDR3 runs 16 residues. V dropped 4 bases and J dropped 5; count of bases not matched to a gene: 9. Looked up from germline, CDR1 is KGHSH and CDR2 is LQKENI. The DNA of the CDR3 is TGTGCCAGCTCACGACGATTAGCGGGAGGGCTCGAGACCCAGTACTTC. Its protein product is CASSRRLAGGLETQYF.

The CDR3 sequence is CASSSVAGGHTGELFF. CDR3 in DNA: TGTGCCAGCAGTTCTGTAGCGGGAGGGCACACCGGGGAGCTGTTTTTT. This chain joins TRBV7-3 and TRBJ2-2; 11 nucleotides match TRBD2. J lost 3 bases, V lost 6 bases, and 6 bases had no gene match. In germline, CDR1 is SGHTA, CDR2 FQGTGA. This CDR3 spans 16 amino acids.

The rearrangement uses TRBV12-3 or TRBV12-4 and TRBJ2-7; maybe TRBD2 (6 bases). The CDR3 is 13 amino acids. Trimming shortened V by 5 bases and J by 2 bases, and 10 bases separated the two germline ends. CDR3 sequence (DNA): TGTGCCAGCAGTGCTAGCGACACCTACGAGCAGTACTTC. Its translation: CASSASDTYEQYF.

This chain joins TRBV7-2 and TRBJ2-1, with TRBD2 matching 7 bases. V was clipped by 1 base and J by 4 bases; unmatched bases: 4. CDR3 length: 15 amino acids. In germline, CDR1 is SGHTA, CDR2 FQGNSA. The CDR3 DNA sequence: TGTGCCAGCAGCTTAGTTTGGGGGGGTTACAATGAGCAGTTCTTC. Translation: CASSLVWGGYNEQFF.

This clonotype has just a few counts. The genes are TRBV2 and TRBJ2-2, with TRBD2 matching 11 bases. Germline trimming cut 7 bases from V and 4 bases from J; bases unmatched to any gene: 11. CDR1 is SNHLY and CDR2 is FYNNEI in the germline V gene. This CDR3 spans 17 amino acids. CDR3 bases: TGTGCCAGCACCAAGACTAGCGGGACGACGGGCACCGGGGAGCTGTTTTTT. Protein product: CASTKTSGTTGTGELFF.

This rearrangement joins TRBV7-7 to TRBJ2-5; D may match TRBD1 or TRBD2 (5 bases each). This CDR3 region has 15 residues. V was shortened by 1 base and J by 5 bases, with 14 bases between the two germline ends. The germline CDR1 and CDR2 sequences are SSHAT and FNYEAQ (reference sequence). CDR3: CASSLGSGARETQYF. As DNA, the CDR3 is TGTGCCAGCAGCTTAGGTTCCGGGGCGCGGGAGACCCAGTACTTC. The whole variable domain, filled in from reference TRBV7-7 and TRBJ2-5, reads GAGVSQSPRYKVTKRGQDVTLRCDPISSHATLYWYQQALGQGPEFLTYFNYEAQPDKSGLPSDRFSAERPEGSISTLTIQRTEQRDSAMYRCASSLGSGARETQYFGPGTRLLVL.

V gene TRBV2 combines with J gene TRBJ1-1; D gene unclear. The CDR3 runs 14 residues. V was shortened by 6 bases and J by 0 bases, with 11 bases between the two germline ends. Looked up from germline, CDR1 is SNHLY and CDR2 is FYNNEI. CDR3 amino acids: CASRLSAMNTEAFF. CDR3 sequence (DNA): TGTGCCAGCAGACTTAGCGCTATGAACACTGAAGCTTTCTTT.

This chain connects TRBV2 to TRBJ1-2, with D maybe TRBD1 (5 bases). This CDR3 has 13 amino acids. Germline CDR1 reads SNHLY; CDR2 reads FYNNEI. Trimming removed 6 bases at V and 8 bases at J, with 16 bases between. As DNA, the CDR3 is TGTGCCAGCAGAGCCGGGCAGGGAGTCGGCTACACCTTC. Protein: CASRAGQGVGYTF. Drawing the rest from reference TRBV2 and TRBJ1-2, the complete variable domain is EPEVTQTPSHQVTQMGQEVILRCVPISNHLYFYWYRQILGQKVEFLVSFYNNEISEKSEIFDDQFSVERPDGSNFTLKIRSTKLEDSAMYFCASRAGQGVGYTFGSGTRLTVV.

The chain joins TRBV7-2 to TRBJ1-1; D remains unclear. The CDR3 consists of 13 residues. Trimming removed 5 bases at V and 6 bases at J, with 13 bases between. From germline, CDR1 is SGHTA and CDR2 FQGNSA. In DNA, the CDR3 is TGTGCCAGCAGCGTCGCGGGGTGGCCTGAAGCTTTCTTT. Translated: CASSVAGWPEAFF.

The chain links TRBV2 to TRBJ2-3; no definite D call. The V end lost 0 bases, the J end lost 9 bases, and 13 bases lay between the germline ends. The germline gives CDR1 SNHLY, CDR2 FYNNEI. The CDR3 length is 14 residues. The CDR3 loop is CASSEASPVGTQYF. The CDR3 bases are TGTGCCAGCAGTGAAGCTAGTCCCGTGGGGACGCAGTATTTT.

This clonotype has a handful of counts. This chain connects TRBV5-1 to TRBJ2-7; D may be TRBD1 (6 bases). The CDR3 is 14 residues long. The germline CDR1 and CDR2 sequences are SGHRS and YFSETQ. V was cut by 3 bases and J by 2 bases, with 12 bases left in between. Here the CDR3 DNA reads TGCGCCAGCAGCTCTTCAGGGGCGACCTACGAGCAGTACTTC. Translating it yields CASSSSGATYEQYF.

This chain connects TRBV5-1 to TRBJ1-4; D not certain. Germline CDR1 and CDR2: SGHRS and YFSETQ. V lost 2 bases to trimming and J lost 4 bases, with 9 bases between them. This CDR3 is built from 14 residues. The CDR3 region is CASSFGPGNEKLFF. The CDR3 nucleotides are TGCGCCAGCAGCTTCGGACCTGGTAATGAAAAACTGTTTTTT.

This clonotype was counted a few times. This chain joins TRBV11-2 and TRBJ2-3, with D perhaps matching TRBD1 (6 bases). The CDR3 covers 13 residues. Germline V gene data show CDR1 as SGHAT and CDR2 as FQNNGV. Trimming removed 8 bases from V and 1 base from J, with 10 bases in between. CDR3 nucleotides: TGTGCCAGCTCGGACAGCCGCACAGATACGCAGTATTTT. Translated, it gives CASSDSRTDTQYF.

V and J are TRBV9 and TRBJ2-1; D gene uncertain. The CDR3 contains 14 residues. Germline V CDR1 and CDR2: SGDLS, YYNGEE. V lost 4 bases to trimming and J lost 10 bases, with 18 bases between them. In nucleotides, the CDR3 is TGTGCCAGCAGCTCTCACTACTCCGGGTCCGAGCAGTTCTTC. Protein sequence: CASSSHYSGSEQFF.

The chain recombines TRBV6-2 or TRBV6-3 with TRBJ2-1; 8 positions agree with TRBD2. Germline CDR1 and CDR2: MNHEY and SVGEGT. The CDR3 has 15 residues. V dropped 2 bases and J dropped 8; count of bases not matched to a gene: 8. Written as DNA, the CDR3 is TGTGCCAGCAGTTACCTTGGGACTAGGTCCCATGAGCAGTTCTTC. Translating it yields CASSYLGTRSHEQFF.

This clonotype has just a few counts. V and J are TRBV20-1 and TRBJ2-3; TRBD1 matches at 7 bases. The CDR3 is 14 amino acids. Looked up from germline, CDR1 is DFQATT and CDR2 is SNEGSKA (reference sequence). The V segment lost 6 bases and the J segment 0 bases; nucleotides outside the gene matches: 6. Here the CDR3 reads CSAWTGLSTDTQYF. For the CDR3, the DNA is TGCAGTGCATGGACAGGATTAAGCACAGATACGCAGTATTTT.

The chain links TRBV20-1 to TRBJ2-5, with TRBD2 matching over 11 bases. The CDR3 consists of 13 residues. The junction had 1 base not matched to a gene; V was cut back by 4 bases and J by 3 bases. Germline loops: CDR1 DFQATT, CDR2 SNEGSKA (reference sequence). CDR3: CSAKTSGKETQYF. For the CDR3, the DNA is TGCAGTGCTAAGACTAGCGGGAAAGAGACCCAGTACTTC.

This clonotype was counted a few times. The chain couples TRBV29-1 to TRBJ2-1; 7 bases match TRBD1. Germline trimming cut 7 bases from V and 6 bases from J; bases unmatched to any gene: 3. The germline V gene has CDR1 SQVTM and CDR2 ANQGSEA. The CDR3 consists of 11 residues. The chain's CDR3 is CSAHRGNEQFF. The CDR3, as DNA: TGCAGCGCACACAGGGGCAATGAGCAGTTCTTC.

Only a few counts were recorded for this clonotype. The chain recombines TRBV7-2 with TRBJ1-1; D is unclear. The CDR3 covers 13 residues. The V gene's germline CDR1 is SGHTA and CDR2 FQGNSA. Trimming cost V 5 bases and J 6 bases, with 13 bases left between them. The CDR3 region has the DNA TGTGCCAGCAGCAACCCCCCGGCGGCTGAAGCTTTCTTT. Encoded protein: CASSNPPAAEAFF.

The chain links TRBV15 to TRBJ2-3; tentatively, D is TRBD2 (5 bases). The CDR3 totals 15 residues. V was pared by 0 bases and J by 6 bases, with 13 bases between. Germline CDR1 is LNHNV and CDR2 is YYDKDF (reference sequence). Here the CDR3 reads CATSRDGENRDTQYF. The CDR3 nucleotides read TGTGCCACCAGCAGAGATGGGGAGAATCGGGATACGCAGTATTTT.

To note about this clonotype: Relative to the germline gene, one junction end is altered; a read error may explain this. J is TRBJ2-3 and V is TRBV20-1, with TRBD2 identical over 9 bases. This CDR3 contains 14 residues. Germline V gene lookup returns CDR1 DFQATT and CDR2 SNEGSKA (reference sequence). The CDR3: CGARQGLAVDTQYF. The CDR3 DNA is TGCGGTGCTAGACAGGGACTAGCTGTGGATACGCAGTATTTT.

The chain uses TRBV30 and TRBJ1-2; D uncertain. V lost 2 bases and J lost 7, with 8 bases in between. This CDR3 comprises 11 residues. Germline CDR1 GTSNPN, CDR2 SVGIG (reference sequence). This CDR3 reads CAWSPIGGYTF. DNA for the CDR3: TGTGCCTGGAGTCCAATTGGTGGCTACACCTTC.

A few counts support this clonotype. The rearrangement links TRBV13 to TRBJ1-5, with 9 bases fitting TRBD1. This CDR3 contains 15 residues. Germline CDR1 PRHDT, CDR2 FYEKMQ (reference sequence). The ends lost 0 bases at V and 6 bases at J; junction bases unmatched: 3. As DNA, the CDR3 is TGTGCCAGCAGCTTAGGACAGGGGGCGGGTCAGCCCCAGCATTTT. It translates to CASSLGQGAGQPQHF.

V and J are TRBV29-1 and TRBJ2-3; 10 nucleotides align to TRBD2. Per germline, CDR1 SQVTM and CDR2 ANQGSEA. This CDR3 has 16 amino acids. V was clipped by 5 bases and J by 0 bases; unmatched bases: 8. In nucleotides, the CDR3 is TGCAGCGTTAGCACTCTAGCGGGGGAGAGCACAGATACGCAGTATTTT. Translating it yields CSVSTLAGESTDTQYF.

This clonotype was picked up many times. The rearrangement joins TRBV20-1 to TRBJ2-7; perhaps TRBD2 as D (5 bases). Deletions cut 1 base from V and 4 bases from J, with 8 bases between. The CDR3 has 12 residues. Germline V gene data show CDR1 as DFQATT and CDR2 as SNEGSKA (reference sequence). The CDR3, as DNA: TGCAGTGCTAGAGTAGGCGGGTACGAGCAGTACTTC. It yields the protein CSARVGGYEQYF.

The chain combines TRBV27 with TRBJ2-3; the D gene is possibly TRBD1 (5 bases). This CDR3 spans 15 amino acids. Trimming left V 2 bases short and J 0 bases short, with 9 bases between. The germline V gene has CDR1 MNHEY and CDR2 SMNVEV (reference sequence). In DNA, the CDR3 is TGTGCCAGCAGTTTAGGCCGACAGAGCACAGATACGCAGTATTTT. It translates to CASSLGRQSTDTQYF.